This T cell receptor beta chain was identified in a study of control samples from healthy donors and cancer patients. Sequenced by immunoSEQ multiplex PCR; TCRdb stores in-frame clones only, minus some. The data contain some 250,000 clones, approximately 80% of them singletons. This TCR came from an older woman with lung cancer. The sequencing input was PBMCs.

CDR3 region: CASSYGTATGTDTQYF. The CDR3 DNA reads TGTGCCAGCAGTTACGGGACAGCAACGGGCACAGATACGCAGTATTTT. This rearrangement joins TRBV6-6 to TRBJ2-3; 7 nucleotides line up with TRBD1. Germline V gene data show CDR1 as MNHNY and CDR2 as SVGAGI (reference sequence). J lost 1 base, V lost 2 bases, and 6 bases had no gene match. This CDR3 has 16 amino acids.